These 5 T cell receptor beta chains originate from one sample sequenced in a study of CD8 T cells in ankylosing spondylitis. Study results and caveats: Blood of patients with ankylosing spondylitis appeared to be characterized by a TCR beta motif of eight highly homologous variants.

TCRdb re-analysed the 5' RACE reads in MiXCR, keeping a single row per CDR3 protein. The sample shows some 400,000 distinct CDR3 sequences, 20% to 25% of them seen only once. No antigen has been identified for these receptors. Sequenced: blood, either unsorted or a sorted T cell fraction (not recorded which). These receptors were collected from a male donor with ankylosing spondylitis.

This clonotype was found a few times. V usage is TRBV5-1 and J usage is TRBJ2-7; 11 bases line up with TRBD2. CDR1 and CDR2 (germline): SGHRS, YFSETQ. The CDR3 consists of 17 residues. The V segment lost 2 bases and the J segment 2 bases; nucleotides outside the gene matches: 9. CDR3 coding DNA: TGCGCCAGCAGCTTCACTAGCGGGAGATTATTCACCTACGAGCAGTACTTC. Its protein product is CASSFTSGRLFTYEQYF.

The chain joins TRBV19 to TRBJ2-4; a possible D gene is TRBD2 (7 bases). Germline V gene data show CDR1 as LNHDA and CDR2 as SQIVND (reference sequence). V lost 10 bases and J 5 bases, leaving 15 bases between the germline ends. The CDR3 covers 13 residues. The CDR3 nucleotides read TGTGCCACCAAACGGGGGGCGGAAAACATTCAGTACTTC. This sequence encodes CATKRGAENIQYF.

V and J are TRBV5-1 and TRBJ2-5; perhaps TRBD1 as D (6 bases). Germline values: CDR1 SGHRS, CDR2 YFSETQ. V was trimmed by 2 bases and J by 4 bases, leaving 18 bases between them. The CDR3 is made up of 16 amino acids. The CDR3 spells CASSFNWLSRGETQYF. In DNA, the CDR3 is TGCGCCAGCAGCTTTAATTGGCTTAGCAGGGGAGAGACCCAGTACTTC.

The V and J genes are TRBV6-6 and TRBJ2-5; 8 bases fit TRBD1. Per the germline V gene, CDR1 is MNHNY and CDR2 is SVGAGI (reference sequence). J was trimmed by 1 base and V by 6 bases; bases with no gene match: 1. The length of the CDR3 is 13 residues. The DNA for the CDR3 is TGTGCCAGCAGGACAGGGGTCCAAGAGACCCAGTACTTC. Residues: CASRTGVQETQYF.

This clonotype was seen a few times. This chain joins TRBV7-3 and TRBJ1-1; TRBD1 is a possible D gene (5 bases). This CDR3 is 16 amino acids long. CDR1 and CDR2 (germline): SGHTA, FQGTGA. Deletions cut 4 bases from V and 0 bases from J, with 15 bases between. CDR3 in amino acids: CASSSHPVGVNTEAFF. The CDR3 DNA follows: TGTGCCAGCAGCTCCCATCCGGTGGGGGTGAACACTGAAGCTTTCTTT.